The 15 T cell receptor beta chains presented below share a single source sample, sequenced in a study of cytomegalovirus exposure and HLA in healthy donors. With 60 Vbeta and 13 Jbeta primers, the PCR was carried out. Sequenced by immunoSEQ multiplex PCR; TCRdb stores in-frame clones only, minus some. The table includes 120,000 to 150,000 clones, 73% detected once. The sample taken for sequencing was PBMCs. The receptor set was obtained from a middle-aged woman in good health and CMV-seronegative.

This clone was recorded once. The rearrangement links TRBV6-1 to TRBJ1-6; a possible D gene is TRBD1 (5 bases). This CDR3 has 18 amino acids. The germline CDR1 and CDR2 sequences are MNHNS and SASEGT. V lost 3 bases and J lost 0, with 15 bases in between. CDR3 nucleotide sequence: TGTGCCAGCAGTGAGGGTGCGGGGCTAAGCTCCTATAATTCACCCCTCCACTTT. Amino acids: CASSEGAGLSSYNSPLHF.

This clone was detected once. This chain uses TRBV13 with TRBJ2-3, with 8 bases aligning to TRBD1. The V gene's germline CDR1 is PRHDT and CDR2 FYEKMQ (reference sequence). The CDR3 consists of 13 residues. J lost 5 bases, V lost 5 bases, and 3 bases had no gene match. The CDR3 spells CASSRQGLDTQYF. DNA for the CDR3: TGTGCCAGCAGCCGACAGGGGTTAGATACGCAGTATTTT.

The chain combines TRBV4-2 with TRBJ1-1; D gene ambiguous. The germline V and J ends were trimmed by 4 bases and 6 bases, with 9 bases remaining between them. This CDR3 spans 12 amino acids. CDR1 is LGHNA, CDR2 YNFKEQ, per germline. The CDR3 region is CASSLPRAEAFF. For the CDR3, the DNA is TGTGCCAGCAGCCTCCCCCGCGCTGAAGCTTTCTTT.

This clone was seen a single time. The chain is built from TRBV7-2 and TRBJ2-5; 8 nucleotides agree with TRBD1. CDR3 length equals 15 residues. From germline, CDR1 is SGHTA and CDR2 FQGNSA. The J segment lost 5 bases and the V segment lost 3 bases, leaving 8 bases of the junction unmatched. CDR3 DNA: TGTGCCAGCAGCTTTCAGACAGGGGCGGCGGAGACCCAGTACTTC. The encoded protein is CASSFQTGAAETQYF. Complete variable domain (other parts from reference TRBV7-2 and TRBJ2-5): GAGVSQSPSNKVTEKGKDVELRCDPISGHTALYWYRQSLGQGLEFLIYFQGNSAPDKSGLPSDRFSAERTGGSVSTLTIQRTQQEDSAVYLCASSFQTGAAETQYFGPGTRLLVL.

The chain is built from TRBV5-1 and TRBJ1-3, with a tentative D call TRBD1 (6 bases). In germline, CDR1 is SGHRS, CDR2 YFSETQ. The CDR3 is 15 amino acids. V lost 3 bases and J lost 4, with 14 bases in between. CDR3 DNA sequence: TGCGCCAGCAGCTACGGACAGACTTGGGGAAACACCATATATTTT. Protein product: CASSYGQTWGNTIYF.

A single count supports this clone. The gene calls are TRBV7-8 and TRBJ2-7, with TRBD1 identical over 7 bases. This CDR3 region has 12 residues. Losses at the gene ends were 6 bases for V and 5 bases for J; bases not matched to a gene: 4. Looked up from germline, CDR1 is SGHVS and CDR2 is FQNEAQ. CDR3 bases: TGTGCCAGCAGTTTCGACAGGGACGAGCAGTACTTC. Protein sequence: CASSFDRDEQYF.

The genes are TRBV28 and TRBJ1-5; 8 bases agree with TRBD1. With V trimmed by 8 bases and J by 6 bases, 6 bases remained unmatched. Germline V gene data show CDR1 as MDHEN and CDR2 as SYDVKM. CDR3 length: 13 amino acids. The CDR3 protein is CASLDRESQPQHF. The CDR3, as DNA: TGTGCCAGCTTGGACAGGGAAAGTCAGCCCCAGCATTTT.

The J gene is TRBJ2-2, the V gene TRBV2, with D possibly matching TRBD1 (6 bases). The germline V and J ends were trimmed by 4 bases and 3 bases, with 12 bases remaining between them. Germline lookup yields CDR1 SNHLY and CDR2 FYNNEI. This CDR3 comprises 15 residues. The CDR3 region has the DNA TGTGCCAGCAGTGGAGTGGACAGAGACACCGGGGAGCTGTTTTTT. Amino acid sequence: CASSGVDRDTGELFF.

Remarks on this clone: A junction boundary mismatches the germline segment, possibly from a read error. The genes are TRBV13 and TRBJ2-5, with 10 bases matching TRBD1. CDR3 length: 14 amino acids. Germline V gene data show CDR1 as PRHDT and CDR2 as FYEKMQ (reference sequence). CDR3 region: CASSIGQGGVTQYF. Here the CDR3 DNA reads TGTGCCAGCAGCATAGGACAGGGGGGGGTGACCCAGTACTTC. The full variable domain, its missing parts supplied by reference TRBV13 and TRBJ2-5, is AAGVIQSPRHLIKEKRETATLKCYPIPRHDTVYWYQQGPGQDPQFLISFYEKMQSDKGSIPDRFSAQQFSDYHSELNMSSLELGDSALYFCASSIGQGGVTQYFGPGTRLLVL.

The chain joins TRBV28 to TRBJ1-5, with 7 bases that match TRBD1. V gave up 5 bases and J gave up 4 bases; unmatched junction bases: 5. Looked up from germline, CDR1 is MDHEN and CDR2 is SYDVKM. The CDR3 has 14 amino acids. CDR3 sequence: CASSGDRPNQPQHF. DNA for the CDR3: TGTGCCAGCAGTGGGGACAGACCTAATCAGCCCCAGCATTTT.

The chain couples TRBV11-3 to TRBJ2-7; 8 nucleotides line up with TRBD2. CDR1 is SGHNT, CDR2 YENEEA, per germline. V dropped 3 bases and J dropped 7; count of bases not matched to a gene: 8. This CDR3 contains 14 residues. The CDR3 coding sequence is TGTGCCAGCAGCTTGAACGGGGGGGCGTCAGAGCAGTACTTC. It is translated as CASSLNGGASEQYF.

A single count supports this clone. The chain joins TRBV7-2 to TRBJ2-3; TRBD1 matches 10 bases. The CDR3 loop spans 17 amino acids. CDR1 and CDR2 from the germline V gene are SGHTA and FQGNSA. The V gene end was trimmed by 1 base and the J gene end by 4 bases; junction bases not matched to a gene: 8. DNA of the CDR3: TGTGCCAGCAGCTTAGATCCCGGGACAGGGGACGCAGATACGCAGTATTTT. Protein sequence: CASSLDPGTGDADTQYF.

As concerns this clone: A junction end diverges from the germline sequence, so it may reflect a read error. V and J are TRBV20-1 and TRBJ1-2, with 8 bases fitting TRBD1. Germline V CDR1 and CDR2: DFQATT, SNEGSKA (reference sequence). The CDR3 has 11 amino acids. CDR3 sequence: CSARDGVDRAF. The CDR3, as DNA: TGCAGTGCTAGAGATGGGGTGGACAGGGCCTTC.

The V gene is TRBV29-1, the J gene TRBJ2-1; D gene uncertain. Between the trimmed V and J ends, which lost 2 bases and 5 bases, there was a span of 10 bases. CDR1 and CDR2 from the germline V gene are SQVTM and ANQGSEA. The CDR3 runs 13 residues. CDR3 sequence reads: CSVEWQVDNEQFF. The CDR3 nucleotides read TGCAGCGTTGAATGGCAGGTAGACAATGAGCAGTTCTTC.

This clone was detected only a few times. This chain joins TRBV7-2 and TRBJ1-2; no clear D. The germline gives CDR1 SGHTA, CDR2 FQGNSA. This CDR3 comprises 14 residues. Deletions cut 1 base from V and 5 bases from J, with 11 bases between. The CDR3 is CASSLGITDYGYTF. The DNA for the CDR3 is TGTGCCAGCAGCTTAGGGATTACAGATTATGGCTACACCTTC.